This T cell receptor beta chain was sequenced in a study of shared clonotypes between healthy human individuals. Naive CD8 cells comprised CD45RO-negative, CCR7-positively selected cells, excluding terminally differentiated effector memory CD45RA+ cells. This table comes from immunoSEQ multiplex PCR, and its TCRdb copy is limited to in-frame clones, with some not included. The sample shows about 580,000 clones, roughly 98% of them seen only once. This CDR3 is 16 amino acids long. V was shortened by 0 bases and J by 4 bases, with 15 bases between the two germline ends. CDR1 and CDR2 from the germline V gene are SGHNT and YYREEE (reference sequence).

The clonotype was recovered from a young man in good health. The rearrangement uses TRBV5-4 and TRBJ2-3; TRBD1 might be the D (5 bases). Source material: naive CD8+ T cells sorted from blood. CDR3 residues: CASSLAFRKGADTQYF. CDR3 in DNA: TGTGCCAGCAGCTTGGCCTTCAGGAAAGGGGCAGATACGCAGTATTTT.